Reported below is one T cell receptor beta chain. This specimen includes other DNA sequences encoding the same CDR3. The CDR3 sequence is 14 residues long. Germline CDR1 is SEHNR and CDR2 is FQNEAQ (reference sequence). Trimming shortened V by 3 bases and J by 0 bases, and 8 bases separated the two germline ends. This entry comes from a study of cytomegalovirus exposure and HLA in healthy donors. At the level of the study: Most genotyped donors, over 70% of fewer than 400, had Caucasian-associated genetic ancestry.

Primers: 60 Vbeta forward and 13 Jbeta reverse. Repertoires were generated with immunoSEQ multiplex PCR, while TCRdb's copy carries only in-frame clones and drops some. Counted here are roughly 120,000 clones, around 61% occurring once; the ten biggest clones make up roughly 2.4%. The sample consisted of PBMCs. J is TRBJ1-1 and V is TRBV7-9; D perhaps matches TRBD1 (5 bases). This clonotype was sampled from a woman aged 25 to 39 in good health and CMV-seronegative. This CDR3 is CASSFGHMNTEAFF. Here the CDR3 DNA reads TGTGCCAGCAGCTTTGGACACATGAACACTGAAGCTTTCTTT.